This TCR beta chain came from a study of T-cell reconstitution after alpha-beta-depleted transplantation in children. This clonotype was picked up many times. Its target is not known. The germline V gene encodes CDR1 MDHEN and CDR2 SYDVKM. V lost 3 bases, J lost 8 bases, and 11 bases lay in between. CDR3 length equals 14 residues. General study findings and limits: The study reportedly traced alpha-beta T cells about two months after transplant to several hundred expanded graft clones. Diversity of TCRbeta at day 60 was high in some patients, arising from surviving recipient T cells and thymic progenitors. Counts and diversity of T cells one year after transplant came mostly from newly produced T cells.

Unique molecular identifiers tagged the TCRbeta library. TCRdb passed the PCR reads through MiXCR, listing each CDR3 protein once. The table records 90,000 to 130,000 distinct CDR3 sequences, 5% to 7% of them present only once. The V gene is TRBV28, the J gene TRBJ1-6, with D possibly matching TRBD1 (6 bases). Here the sequenced sample was PBMCs, mostly from graft donor cells, taken 360 days after TCRalphabeta/CD19-depleted stem cell transplant. The receptor was isolated from a male patient aged 2 to 9 who had a stem cell transplant for acute lymphoblastic leukemia, so the T cells may come from the graft donor. The CDR3 spells CASSFFKGDSPLHF. For the CDR3, the DNA is TGTGCCAGCAGTTTCTTCAAGGGGGATTCACCCCTCCACTTT.